The source of this T cell receptor beta chain is a study of shared clonotypes between healthy human individuals. The CDR3 totals 11 residues. Trimming shortened V by 0 bases and J by 8 bases, and 3 bases separated the two germline ends. Germline V gene data show CDR1 as SGHRS and CDR2 as YFSETQ. A remark on this clone: The antigen is not known. Other DNA sequences from this sample encode an identical CDR3 as well.

The naive CD8 population came from CD45RO-negative cells selected for CCR7, without terminally differentiated effector memory CD45RA+ cells. Every subset's genomic DNA went evenly onto several immunoSEQ plates. This table comes from immunoSEQ multiplex PCR, and its TCRdb copy is limited to in-frame clones, with some not included. The data show around 2,100,000 clones, just under 95% seen once. Regarding the study as a whole: Shared across a few donors were around 5% of the naive CD4 clonotypes. With few donors, the genetic and exposure-history diversity represented was limited.

The rearrangement uses TRBV5-1 and TRBJ2-1; D is unclear. The sample taken for sequencing was naive CD8+ T cells sorted from blood. The receptor was isolated from a man between 18 and 35 years old in good health. The CDR3 is CASSLGYEQFF. The CDR3 bases are TGCGCCAGCAGCTTGGGGTATGAGCAGTTCTTC. The variable domain in full, with the rest retrieved from reference TRBV5-1 and TRBJ2-1, is KAGVTQTPRYLIKTRGQQVTLSCSPISGHRSVSWYQQTPGQGLQFLFEYFSETQRNKGNFPGRFSGRQFSNSRSEMNVSTLELGDSALYLCASSLGYEQFFGPGTRLTVL.